The T cell receptor (beta chain) under discussion was sequenced for a study of CD8 T cells in ankylosing spondylitis (dated by TCRdb to about 2017). About the study as a whole: The study set out to find disease-linked TCR variants by profiling T cell receptor beta repertoires in ankylosing spondylitis patients and healthy donors. The full study cohort was made up of over 20 ankylosing spondylitis patients and 108 healthy donors. Samples of peripheral blood were taken, and for ankylosing spondylitis patients, synovial fluid was collected as well.

Unmatched junction bases come to 22, with V trimmed by 0 bases and J by 0 bases. Measured from the cysteine to the phenylalanine, the CDR3 is 22 residues long. Solely the CDR3 DNA is kept, with 66 bases framed from the first base. Looking up the germline V gene (reference sequence) yields CDR1 DFQATT and CDR2 SNEGSKA. This clonotype was counted many times. The antigen it recognizes is unknown. The record has no base qualities; no much larger clone is one base away. Study-wide conclusions, independent of this receptor: A TCR beta motif of fewer than 10 highly homologous amino acid variants appeared characteristic of blood from ankylosing spondylitis patients. Some motif variants were previously reported in synovial fluid and blood of reactive arthritis patients, suggesting common disease-initiation mechanisms. In peripheral blood, the disease-linked clones were found at relatively low frequencies and had a CD8+ phenotype. Significant enrichment of the disease-linked clones was reported in matched synovial fluid samples from ankylosing spondylitis patients.

TCRdb records Illumina HiSeq 2500 as the sequencer. TCR beta libraries were prepared by quantitative 5'-RACE with molecular barcodes. For the original study's pipeline: Disease-linked TCR variants were identified with a new computational method built on a probabilistic model of VDJ rearrangement. TCRdb handled the public reads itself, with Q25 trimming in fastp and clone calling in MiXCR, and kept productive beta chains. Each CDR3 protein appears once, grouped with its most common genes and DNA. TCRdb's processing, not the authors' own work, is the source of the V and J calls. This sample gives tens of thousands of distinct CDR3 sequences in total; less than 6% of them show up just once. Roughly 2.3% of the sample lies in the top ten.

Recombination joined TRBV20-1 with TRBJ1-3, and TRBD1 matches 8 of the central bases. The specimen sequenced was blood, either unsorted or a sorted T cell fraction (not recorded which). The receptor was derived from a male donor with ankylosing spondylitis or in good health (not recorded which). The nucleotides are TGCAGTGCTAGAGAGAGGGCCCTAGGACAGGGTTCCGGAATTAACTCTGGAAACACCATATATTTT. Protein translation: CSARERALGQGSGINSGNTIYF.